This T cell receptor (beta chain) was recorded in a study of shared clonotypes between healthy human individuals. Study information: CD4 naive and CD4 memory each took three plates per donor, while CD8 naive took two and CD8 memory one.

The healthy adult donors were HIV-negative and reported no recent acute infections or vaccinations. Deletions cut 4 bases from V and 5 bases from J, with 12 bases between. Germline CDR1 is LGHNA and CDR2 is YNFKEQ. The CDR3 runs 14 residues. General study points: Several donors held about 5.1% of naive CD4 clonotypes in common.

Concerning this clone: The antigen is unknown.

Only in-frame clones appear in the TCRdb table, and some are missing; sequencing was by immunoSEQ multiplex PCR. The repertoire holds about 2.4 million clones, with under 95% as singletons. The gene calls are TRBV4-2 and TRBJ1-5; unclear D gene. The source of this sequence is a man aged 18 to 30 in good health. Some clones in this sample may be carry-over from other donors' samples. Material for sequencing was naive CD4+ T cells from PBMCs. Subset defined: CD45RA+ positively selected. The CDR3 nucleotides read TGTGCCAGCAGCCGAAAGATCGGGGATCAGCCCCAGCATTTT. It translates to CASSRKIGDQPQHF.